Below are 27 T cell receptor beta chains sequenced from a single sample in a study of blood T cell repertoires in COVID-19. The protocol was immunoSEQ multiplex PCR, while the TCRdb copy is restricted to in-frame clones and leaves out a portion. The sample lists some 200,000 clones; roughly four fifths were seen once. Sequencing was done on a sample of peripheral blood. Every receptor here comes from an elderly woman with COVID-19, enrolled during active disease.

The rearrangement uses TRBV19 and TRBJ2-1, with 10 bases lining up with TRBD2. V gave up 5 bases and J gave up 5 bases; unmatched junction bases: 3. The CDR3 length is 14 residues. Germline CDR1 LNHDA, CDR2 SQIVND (reference sequence). CDR3 protein: CASSRTSGNNEQFF. CDR3 nucleotides: TGTGCCAGTAGTCGGACTAGCGGAAACAATGAGCAGTTCTTC.

This clone has just one count. The V gene is TRBV6-6, the J gene TRBJ1-5; D perhaps matches TRBD1 (5 bases). Trimming took 6 bases from V and 6 from J, leaving 12 bases between them. This CDR3 contains 13 residues. Germline values: CDR1 MNHNY, CDR2 SVGAGI (reference sequence). The CDR3 spells CASSRDLGQPQHF. The DNA of the CDR3 is TGTGCCAGCAGCAGGGACTTGGGTCAGCCCCAGCATTTT.

This clone was found a few times. The chain uses TRBV18 and TRBJ1-5; D is unresolved. The CDR3 is 14 residues long. The V gene's germline CDR1 is KGHSH and CDR2 LQKENI. Trimming took 1 base from V and 0 from J, leaving 4 bases between them. The CDR3 DNA reads as TGTGCCAGCTCACCACAGCATAGCAATCAGCCCCAGCATTTT. Translated: CASSPQHSNQPQHF.

The V and J genes are TRBV6-1 and TRBJ2-3; D is undetermined. Germline V gives CDR1 MNHNS, CDR2 SASEGT. The CDR3 length is 13 residues. Trimming removed 0 bases from V and 10 bases from J, with 11 bases in between. CDR3 residues: CASSEALGLSQYF. The CDR3 coding sequence is TGTGCCAGCAGTGAAGCGCTTGGGCTTTCGCAGTATTTT.

The gene calls are TRBV12-5 and TRBJ2-1, with D possibly TRBD1 on 6 matching bases. The germline gives CDR1 LGHNT, CDR2 FRNRAP. V dropped 5 bases and J dropped 4 bases, with 15 bases sitting between them. The CDR3 runs to 15 residues. The CDR3, as DNA: TGTGCTAGTGGTCCACGACAGGCCCCTTACAATGAGCAGTTCTTC. Translation: CASGPRQAPYNEQFF. The full variable domain, its missing parts supplied by reference TRBV12-5 and TRBJ2-1, is DARVTQTPRHKVTEMGQEVTMRCQPILGHNTVFWYRQTMMQGLELLAYFRNRAPLDDSGMPKDRFSAEMPDATLATLKIQPSEPRDSAVYFCASGPRQAPYNEQFFGPGTRLTVL.

This clone has more than one count but fewer than ten. The chain is built from TRBV3-1 (or the pseudogene TRBV3-2) and TRBJ1-6; no definite D call. Trimming stripped 0 bases from V and 9 bases from J, with 9 bases between. The CDR3 totals 14 residues. CDR1 and CDR2 (germline): LGHDT, YNNKEL (reference sequence). CDR3 nucleotide sequence: TGTGCCAGCAGCCAAGAGCGGGCTGGTTCACCCCTCCACTTT. Its translation is CASSQERAGSPLHF.

The chain carries TRBV5-4 and TRBJ1-2; 9 positions agree with TRBD1. V gave up 4 bases and J gave up 3 bases; unmatched junction bases: 13. CDR1 and CDR2 (germline): SGHNT, YYREEE (reference sequence). The CDR3 sequence is 17 residues long. CDR3 nucleotides: TGTGCCAGCAGCCCCGGGACAGGGCTGGGGTTTGACTATGGCTACACCTTC. Protein sequence: CASSPGTGLGFDYGYTF.

This chain joins TRBV19 and TRBJ1-2, with no clear D. The germline gives CDR1 LNHDA, CDR2 SQIVND (reference sequence). Trimming removed 4 bases from V and 3 bases from J, with 15 bases in between. The CDR3 extends over 15 amino acids. CDR3 amino acids: CASSRQRNYDYGYTF. For the CDR3, the DNA is TGTGCCAGTAGTAGGCAGCGCAATTACGACTATGGCTACACCTTC.

V gene TRBV9 combines with J gene TRBJ1-3; maybe TRBD1 (6 bases). This CDR3 region has 16 residues. The germline gives CDR1 SGDLS, CDR2 YYNGEE. V gave up 3 bases and J gave up 2 bases, with 15 bases separating them. DNA for the CDR3: TGTGCCAGCAGCGCCACTCAGGGGCCCCCTGGAAACACCATATATTTT. This gives the protein CASSATQGPPGNTIYF.

This chain connects TRBV7-2 to TRBJ2-2; 9 bases map to TRBD1. The V gene end was trimmed by 3 bases and the J gene end by 6 bases; junction bases not matched to a gene: 8. CDR3 size: 16 residues. CDR1 is SGHTA, CDR2 FQGNSA, per germline. The CDR3 region has the DNA TGTGCCAGCAGCTTTCCGGGACAGGGAATTTCCGGGGAGCTGTTTTTT. It specifies CASSFPGQGISGELFF.

This clone turned up a few times. In DNA, the CDR3 is TGTGCCAGAAGCAATGGACACCCACCGTATGGCTACACCTTC. Amino acids: CARSNGHPPYGYTF. V usage is TRBV5-3 and J usage is TRBJ1-2; D is perhaps TRBD1 (5 bases). TRBV5-3 is classed as an ORF, of uncertain function. With 4 bases removed from V and 5 bases from J, the gap between germline ends came to 15 bases. This CDR3 has 14 residues.

In its sample, this clone was seen a few times. The chain recombines TRBV11-3 with TRBJ2-2; TRBD2 is a possible D gene (6 bases). V was cut by 4 bases and J by 0 bases, with 9 bases left in between. Germline V gene sequence: CDR1 SGHNT, CDR2 YENEEA. The CDR3 extends over 15 amino acids. The CDR3 bases are TGTGCCAGCAGCTCCGGGACTGCGAACACCGGGGAGCTGTTTTTT. Protein: CASSSGTANTGELFF.

The rearrangement joins TRBV19 to TRBJ2-7; D uncertain. The germline V gene has CDR1 LNHDA and CDR2 SQIVND (reference sequence). Trimming left V 3 bases short and J 3 bases short, with 9 bases between. There are 13 residues in the CDR3. The CDR3 sequence is CASSISAHYEQYF. DNA of the CDR3: TGTGCCAGTAGTATTAGTGCCCACTACGAGCAGTACTTC.

The chain carries TRBV11-2 and TRBJ2-6; 7 bases fit TRBD1. The CDR3 covers 17 residues. Germline CDR1 is SGHAT and CDR2 is FQNNGV. Unmatched junction bases numbered 7, after V lost 5 bases and J lost 0 bases. CDR3 nucleotides: TGTGCCAGCAGCATAGGACAGGCGAGCTCTGGGGCCAACGTCCTGACTTTC. This translates into CASSIGQASSGANVLTF.

The V and J genes are TRBV9 and TRBJ1-2, with 10 bases fitting TRBD1. V was pared by 6 bases and J by 4 bases, with 9 bases of the junction left unmatched. The CDR3 sequence is 15 residues long. CDR1 and CDR2 from the germline V gene are SGDLS and YYNGEE. CDR3 protein: CASTSGTGDGYGYTF. The CDR3 DNA reads as TGTGCCAGCACCAGCGGGACAGGGGACGGCTATGGCTACACCTTC.

V is TRBV7-9 and J is TRBJ2-2; TRBD1 matches 8 bases. From germline, CDR1 is SEHNR and CDR2 FQNEAQ (reference sequence). V gave up 2 bases and J gave up 5 bases; unmatched junction bases: 7. The CDR3 extends over 16 amino acids. The CDR3 sequence is CASSLRQGTNTGELFF. The CDR3 region has the DNA TGTGCCAGCAGCTTACGACAGGGGACCAATACCGGGGAGCTGTTTTTT.

The V call is TRBV7-6, the J call TRBJ1-1, with TRBD1 matching over 7 bases. Germline V gene data show CDR1 as SGHVS and CDR2 as FNYEAQ. The CDR3 sequence is 16 residues long. V was pared by 4 bases and J by 1 base, with 9 bases of the junction left unmatched. The CDR3 loop is CASSSLQWTGNTEAFF. CDR3 in DNA: TGTGCCAGCAGCTCGCTCCAGTGGACAGGGAACACTGAAGCTTTCTTT.

This rearrangement joins TRBV19 to TRBJ1-5; no definite D call. The germline gives CDR1 LNHDA, CDR2 SQIVND (reference sequence). The CDR3 is made up of 15 amino acids. V was shortened by 3 bases and J by 7 bases, with 16 bases between the two germline ends. DNA of the CDR3: TGTGCCAGTAGTATTGGGTCGGGAGGAGACCAGCCCCAGCATTTT. It yields the protein CASSIGSGGDQPQHF.

This clone showed up just a few times. CDR3 in DNA: TGTGCCAGTCGTCACAGAGATTCACCCCTCCACTTT. Translating gives CASRHRDSPLHF. The rearrangement uses TRBV19 and TRBJ1-6; D not resolved. The CDR3 is 12 amino acids. CDR1 and CDR2 from the germline V gene are LNHDA and SQIVND (reference sequence). V was shortened by 8 bases and J by 8 bases, with 10 bases between the two germline ends.

The chain uses TRBV5-1 and TRBJ2-1, with 10 bases matching TRBD2. This CDR3 has 15 amino acids. The ends lost 2 bases at V and 7 bases at J; junction bases unmatched: 6. The germline V gene encodes CDR1 SGHRS and CDR2 YFSETQ. The CDR3 loop is CASSLGTAGGNEQFF. In nucleotides, the CDR3 is TGCGCCAGCAGCTTAGGGACAGCGGGAGGGAATGAGCAGTTCTTC.

V and J are TRBV4-1 and TRBJ1-5, with 8 positions matching TRBD1. V was clipped by 0 bases and J by 9 bases; unmatched bases: 10. Germline lookup yields CDR1 MGHRA and CDR2 YSYEKL. This CDR3 contains 16 residues. The CDR3 DNA follows: TGCGCCAGCAGCCAAGATTACGGACAGGGAGTTTGGCCCCAGCATTTT. Translation gives CASSQDYGQGVWPQHF.

The rearrangement links TRBV5-5 to TRBJ2-2; 9 bases are a match to TRBD1. The germline CDR1 and CDR2 sequences are SGHKS and YYEKEE (reference sequence). The CDR3 sequence is 16 residues long. V trimming: 4 bases; J trimming: 6 bases; junction bases outside the gene matches: 10. DNA of the CDR3: TGTGCCAGCAGCCCTGTCGACAGGGGGTCGGCCGGGGAGCTGTTTTTT. Its protein is CASSPVDRGSAGELFF.

The chain joins TRBV11-3 to TRBJ2-3; D possibly corresponds to TRBD1 (6 bases). This CDR3 region has 14 residues. Per the germline V gene, CDR1 is SGHNT and CDR2 is YENEEA. V was cut by 1 base and J by 3 bases, with 8 bases left in between. The CDR3 DNA sequence: TGTGCCAGCAGCTTAGCGAGGGGGACAGATACGCAGTATTTT. It is translated as CASSLARGTDTQYF.

This clone came up once. This chain joins TRBV25-1 and TRBJ2-7, with 7 bases matching TRBD2. The CDR3 loop spans 11 amino acids. With 11 bases clipped from V and 9 bases from J, the junction kept 10 bases outside the gene matches. The germline CDR1 and CDR2 sequences are MGHDK and SYGVNS. As DNA, the CDR3 is TGTGCCTGCGGGGCGGGAGACGTGCAGTACTTC. This sequence encodes CACGAGDVQYF.

This clone showed up just a few times. This rearrangement joins TRBV2 to TRBJ1-5, with a possible D match to TRBD1 (5 bases). This CDR3 has 12 residues. Germline assignment: CDR1 SNHLY and CDR2 FYNNEI. V lost 8 bases and J 6 bases, leaving 11 bases between the germline ends. CDR3 in DNA: TGTGCCAGCGGCAGACAGTTTCAGCCCCAGCATTTT. Translated, it gives CASGRQFQPQHF.

The chain uses TRBV7-3 and TRBJ2-3, with TRBD2 identical over 7 bases. The CDR3 contains 14 residues. J was trimmed by 0 bases and V by 5 bases; bases with no gene match: 2. From germline, CDR1 is SGHTA and CDR2 FQGTGA. CDR3: CASSNGGSTDTQYF. CDR3 coding DNA: TGTGCCAGCAGCAACGGGGGGAGCACAGATACGCAGTATTTT.

V gene TRBV28 combines with J gene TRBJ2-7, with TRBD2 matching 11 bases. The J segment lost 2 bases and the V segment lost 2 bases, leaving 5 bases of the junction unmatched. Germline CDR1 and CDR2: MDHEN and SYDVKM. CDR3 size: 16 residues. The CDR3 is CASSLPSGRSTYEQYF. The DNA of the CDR3 is TGTGCCAGCAGTTTACCTAGCGGGAGGTCGACCTACGAGCAGTACTTC.